These 20 T cell receptor beta chains were sequenced from one sample in a study of control samples from healthy donors and cancer patients. The assay was immunoSEQ multiplex PCR, and TCRdb's table has in-frame clones only and misses some. The table lists about 51,000 clones, roughly 86% of them singletons. Sequencing was carried out using PBMCs. The receptors shown here come from a man aged 45 to 65 with head and neck cancer.

Note on this clone: At one boundary the junction diverges from the germline segment, which might be a read error. The chain is built from TRBV7-2 and TRBJ2-7; the match to TRBD1 covers 7 bases. The germline CDR1 and CDR2 sequences are SGHTA and FQGNSA. There are 13 residues in the CDR3. The CDR3 DNA sequence: TGTGCCAGCAGCTTAGGTTTAGGGGGCCGCCCCCTCTTC. It codes for CASSLGLGGRPLF.

The chain combines TRBV19 with TRBJ1-2, with D unclear. The CDR3 spans 15 residues. Trimming took off 3 bases at V and 0 bases at J, with 11 bases between the two ends. Per the germline V gene, CDR1 is LNHDA and CDR2 is SQIVND (reference sequence). CDR3 protein: CASSMRYGTNYGYTF. CDR3 sequence (DNA): TGTGCCAGTAGTATGCGTTACGGTACTAACTATGGCTACACCTTC.

V usage is TRBV18 and J usage is TRBJ1-6; possibly TRBD1 for D (5 bases). The CDR3 is made up of 16 amino acids. CDR1 and CDR2 (germline): KGHSH, LQKENI. V was trimmed by 6 bases and J by 14 bases, leaving 26 bases between them. The CDR3: CASSSSGTLFFRTLHF. The CDR3 DNA follows: TGTGCCAGCTCGTCCTCCGGGACTCTCTTTTTTAGGACCCTCCACTTT.

In its sample, this clone was seen once. The chain carries TRBV2 and TRBJ1-5, with 8 bases lining up with TRBD1. CDR3 length equals 14 residues. The junction had 3 bases not matched to a gene; V was cut back by 6 bases and J by 2 bases. Per germline, CDR1 SNHLY and CDR2 FYNNEI. CDR3 sequence reads: CASSATGGNQPQHF. CDR3 DNA: TGTGCCAGCAGCGCGACAGGGGGCAATCAGCCCCAGCATTTT.

The rearrangement links TRBV28 to TRBJ1-2, with 10 bases identical to TRBD1. V gave up 5 bases and J gave up 8 bases; unmatched junction bases: 17. CDR3 length equals 17 residues. CDR1 is MDHEN, CDR2 SYDVKM, per germline. This chain's CDR3 is CASSPTGGQGYLQGYTF. The CDR3 nucleotides are TGTGCCAGCAGTCCAACCGGGGGACAGGGGTATCTACAAGGCTACACCTTC.

The chain joins TRBV4-1 to TRBJ2-2, with unresolved D. The germline V and J ends were trimmed by 0 bases and 2 bases, with 7 bases remaining between them. Germline V gene sequence: CDR1 MGHRA, CDR2 YSYEKL. This CDR3 is 15 amino acids long. CDR3 DNA: TGCGCCAGCAGCCAAGATCCGGCAAACACCGGGGAGCTGTTTTTT. Encoded protein: CASSQDPANTGELFF.

In this sample, this clone turned up once. The chain combines TRBV6-1 with TRBJ2-4; 7 bases line up with TRBD2. Germline V gives CDR1 MNHNS, CDR2 SASEGT. This CDR3 has 14 residues. J lost 10 bases, V lost 1 base, and 7 bases had no gene match. The CDR3 coding sequence is TGTGCCAGCAGTGAAGAGGTGGGGGGGTTTATTCAGTACTTC. Its translation: CASSEEVGGFIQYF.

This chain joins TRBV27 and TRBJ2-5; D ambiguous. The CDR3 consists of 13 residues. V lost 4 bases and J lost 4, with 10 bases in between. CDR1 and CDR2 (germline): MNHEY, SMNVEV (reference sequence). The CDR3 DNA sequence: TGTGCCAGCAGTTCAAGTATAGGAGAGACCCAGTACTTC. This gives the protein CASSSSIGETQYF.

The chain links TRBV28 to TRBJ1-2; no clear D gene. Germline V gene lookup returns CDR1 MDHEN and CDR2 SYDVKM. Trimming left V 7 bases short and J 5 bases short, with 8 bases between. This CDR3 contains 11 residues. CDR3 in amino acids: CASKVGYGYTF. Here the CDR3 DNA reads TGTGCCAGCAAAGTGGGATATGGCTACACCTTC.

CDR3: CASSYPGQRNEQFF. CDR3 nucleotides: TGTGCCAGCAGTTACCCAGGACAGCGCAATGAGCAGTTCTTC. This chain uses TRBV6-5 with TRBJ2-1, with D perhaps matching TRBD1 (6 bases). The CDR3 sequence is 14 residues long. The V and J ends lost 2 bases and 6 bases respectively, with 11 bases between them. Germline CDR1 and CDR2: MNHEY and SVGAGI.

V and J are TRBV6-1 and TRBJ1-5; 7 bases are a match to TRBD1. With 2 bases clipped from V and 1 base from J, the junction kept 5 bases outside the gene matches. This CDR3 contains 16 residues. Germline V gene data show CDR1 as MNHNS and CDR2 as SASEGT. CDR3 in amino acids: CASSEQGGRSNQPQHF. In DNA, the CDR3 is TGTGCCAGCAGTGAACAGGGGGGAAGGAGCAATCAGCCCCAGCATTTT.

The chain links TRBV4-1 to TRBJ2-3, with D tentatively TRBD2 (6 bases). The germline V gene has CDR1 MGHRA and CDR2 YSYEKL. V lost 2 bases to trimming and J lost 0 bases, with 15 bases between them. The length of the CDR3 is 17 residues. The CDR3 nucleotides read TGCGCCAGCAGCCAATTCACCGGGAGCCGGAGCACAGATACGCAGTATTTT. It encodes CASSQFTGSRSTDTQYF.

This clone has only a few counts. The rearrangement uses TRBV6-2 or TRBV6-3 and TRBJ1-5; D is undetermined. This CDR3 contains 16 residues. CDR1 is MNHEY and CDR2 is SVGEGT in the germline V gene. With 5 bases removed from V and 3 bases from J, the gap between germline ends came to 17 bases. CDR3 in amino acids: CASSHLLWQDNQPQHF. CDR3 coding DNA: TGTGCCAGCAGTCACCTCCTGTGGCAGGACAATCAGCCCCAGCATTTT.

This clone was seen just once. This chain links TRBV4-2 with TRBJ2-3; D possibly matches TRBD1 or TRBD2 (5 bases each). The CDR3 runs to 18 residues. The germline gives CDR1 LGHNA, CDR2 YNFKEQ. V dropped 2 bases and J dropped 4 bases, with 22 bases sitting between them. DNA for the CDR3: TGTGCCAGCAGCCAAACGGACCGGGACCCTAGGTTTCCAGATACGCAGTATTTT. Translating it yields CASSQTDRDPRFPDTQYF.

This clone was counted between two and nine times. The genes are TRBV4-1 and TRBJ1-2, with 8 bases aligning to TRBD1. CDR1 is MGHRA and CDR2 is YSYEKL in the germline V gene. The V segment lost 1 base and the J segment 2 bases; nucleotides outside the gene matches: 9. This CDR3 comprises 17 residues. Here the CDR3 reads CASSQGPPRTGNYGYTF. CDR3 in DNA: TGCGCCAGCAGCCAAGGCCCCCCCCGGACAGGGAACTATGGCTACACCTTC.

The chain employs TRBV15 and TRBJ2-5, with 9 bases lining up with TRBD1. This CDR3 is 16 amino acids long. Losses at the gene ends were 3 bases for V and 4 bases for J; bases not matched to a gene: 9. Germline CDR1 is LNHNV and CDR2 is YYDKDF (reference sequence). CDR3 residues: CATSSYRGLMGETQYF. CDR3 nucleotide sequence: TGTGCCACCAGCAGCTACAGGGGGCTGATGGGAGAGACCCAGTACTTC. The variable domain in full, with the rest retrieved from reference TRBV15 and TRBJ2-5, is DAMVIQNPRYQVTQFGKPVTLSCSQTLNHNVMYWYQQKSSQAPKLLFHYYDKDFNNEADTPDNFQSRRPNTSFCFLDIRSPGLGDTAMYLCATSSYRGLMGETQYFGPGTRLLVL.

This chain uses TRBV28 with TRBJ1-5; tentatively, D is TRBD1 (5 bases). This CDR3 has 17 residues. V lost 5 bases and J lost 9, with 26 bases in between. Per the germline V gene, CDR1 is MDHEN and CDR2 is SYDVKM. CDR3 nucleotide sequence: TGTGCCAGCAGTCCAGCCACCCCCCGGGGGACGGTAAGGCCCCAGCATTTT. Protein: CASSPATPRGTVRPQHF. Full variable domain (outside the CDR3, taken from reference TRBV28 and TRBJ1-5): DVKVTQSSRYLVKRTGEKVFLECVQDMDHENMFWYRQDPGLGLRLIYFSYDVKMKEKGDIPEGYSVSREKKERFSLILESASTNQTSMYLCASSPATPRGTVRPQHFGDGTRLSIL.

The rearrangement uses TRBV30 and TRBJ2-7; D perhaps matches TRBD2 (6 bases). The germline V and J ends were trimmed by 1 base and 3 bases, with 10 bases remaining between them. CDR3 length: 13 amino acids. The germline gives CDR1 GTSNPN, CDR2 SVGIG (reference sequence). CDR3 in amino acids: CAWSGRDGYEQYF. CDR3 coding DNA: TGTGCCTGGAGTGGGAGGGACGGCTACGAGCAGTACTTC.

The V gene is TRBV7-2, the J gene TRBJ1-2, with 10 bases identical to TRBD1. The CDR3 is 15 residues long. Germline V gene lookup returns CDR1 SGHTA and CDR2 FQGNSA. Trimming cost V 5 bases and J 5 bases; bases outside gene matches: 8. The CDR3 is CASSTGQGVPYGYTF. DNA for the CDR3: TGTGCCAGCAGCACAGGACAGGGGGTTCCGTATGGCTACACCTTC. Drawing the rest from reference TRBV7-2 and TRBJ1-2, the complete variable domain is GAGVSQSPSNKVTEKGKDVELRCDPISGHTALYWYRQSLGQGLEFLIYFQGNSAPDKSGLPSDRFSAERTGGSVSTLTIQRTQQEDSAVYLCASSTGQGVPYGYTFGSGTRLTVV.

The rearrangement joins TRBV25-1 to TRBJ1-1; no definite D call. V gave up 3 bases and J gave up 0 bases, with 8 bases separating them. Germline V gene data show CDR1 as MGHDK and CDR2 as SYGVNS. CDR3 length: 14 amino acids. This chain's CDR3 is CASSEFTLNTEAFF. DNA for the CDR3: TGTGCCAGCAGTGAGTTCACGCTGAACACTGAAGCTTTCTTT.